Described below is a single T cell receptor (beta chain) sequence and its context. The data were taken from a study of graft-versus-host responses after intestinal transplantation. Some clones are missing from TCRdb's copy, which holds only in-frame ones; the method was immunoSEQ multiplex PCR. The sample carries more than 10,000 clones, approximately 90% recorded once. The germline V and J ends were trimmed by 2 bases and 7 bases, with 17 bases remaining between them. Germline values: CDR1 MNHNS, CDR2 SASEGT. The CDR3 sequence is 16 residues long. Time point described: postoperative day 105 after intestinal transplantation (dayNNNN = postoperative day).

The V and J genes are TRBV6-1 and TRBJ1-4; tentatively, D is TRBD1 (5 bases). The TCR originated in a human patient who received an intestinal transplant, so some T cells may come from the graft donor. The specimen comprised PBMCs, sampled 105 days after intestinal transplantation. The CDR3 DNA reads TGTGCCAGCAGTGAAAGGGGCGGACCCTCATCTGAAAAACTGTTTTTT. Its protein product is CASSERGGPSSEKLFF.